The next 11 T cell receptor beta chains were all read from a single sample in a study of cytomegalovirus exposure and HLA in healthy donors. Clones were read by immunoSEQ multiplex PCR, and TCRdb kept only the in-frame ones, dropping some. The repertoire holds approximately 280,000 clones, with approximately 83% as singletons. Sample: PBMCs. Receptors were obtained from a woman aged 18-35 years in good health and CMV-seronegative.

The V call is TRBV7-6, the J call TRBJ1-1, with 11 bases lining up with TRBD1. The CDR3 length is 13 residues. CDR1 is SGHVS, CDR2 FNYEAQ, per germline. V was pared by 5 bases and J by 8 bases, with 4 bases of the junction left unmatched. CDR3 DNA sequence: TGTGCCAGCAGCGTGGGACAGGGGGTCGAAGCTTTCTTT. Amino acid sequence: CASSVGQGVEAFF.

V and J are TRBV19 and TRBJ2-3, with D possibly TRBD1 on 5 matching bases. Germline assignment: CDR1 LNHDA and CDR2 SQIVND (reference sequence). The CDR3 spans 14 residues. Trimming took off 7 bases at V and 1 base at J, with 12 bases between the two ends. CDR3 sequence (DNA): TGTGCCAGTACTGCAGGGTGGGGCACAGATACGCAGTATTTT. It is translated as CASTAGWGTDTQYF.

This clone was detected once. CDR3 coding DNA: TGTGCAAGTCGCTTAAAGGGTAGCGGAGGCACAGATACGCAGTATTTT. It encodes CASRLKGSGGTDTQYF. The chain has TRBV12-2 and TRBJ2-3; the D segment call TRBD2 is taken from the table without a DNA check. TRBV12-2 is classified as a pseudogene. The length of the CDR3 is 16 residues.

The rearrangement joins TRBV10-3 to TRBJ2-5; 11 bases fit TRBD2. V lost 4 bases, J lost 5 bases, and 6 bases stayed unmatched. The CDR3 contains 15 residues. CDR1 ENHRY and CDR2 SYGVKD come from the germline V gene. CDR3 sequence reads: CAISGSSGRGETQYF. The CDR3 bases are TGTGCCATCAGTGGGAGTAGCGGGAGGGGCGAGACCCAGTACTTC.

The chain couples TRBV10-3 to TRBJ2-5, with 7 bases matching TRBD2. The length of the CDR3 is 12 residues. CDR1 is ENHRY and CDR2 is SYGVKD in the germline V gene. V lost 11 bases, J lost 5 bases, and 8 bases stayed unmatched. The CDR3 region is CAARSSGETQYF. The CDR3 bases are TGTGCCGCCCGCTCTAGCGGTGAGACCCAGTACTTC.

The chain uses TRBV23-1 and TRBJ2-5; D is possibly TRBD1 (6 bases). TRBV23-1 falls under the ORF class, with uncertain function. The length of the CDR3 is 15 residues. The V end lost 0 bases, the J end lost 5 bases, and 13 bases lay between the germline ends. CDR3 nucleotide sequence: TGCGCCAGCAGTCAATCGAGGACAGACGACGAGACCCAGTACTTC. Protein sequence: CASSQSRTDDETQYF.

The CDR3 DNA is TGTGCCACCAGCAGAGACTGGCAGGATTACTATGGCTACACCTTC. Its translation is CATSRDWQDYYGYTF. V and J are TRBV15 and TRBJ1-2; D is undetermined. Between the trimmed V and J ends, which lost 0 bases and 3 bases, there was a span of 11 bases. Germline lookup yields CDR1 LNHNV and CDR2 YYDKDF (reference sequence). The CDR3 is 15 amino acids.

The chain is built from TRBV9 and TRBJ2-3; 12 bases align to TRBD2. Germline CDR1 is SGDLS and CDR2 is YYNGEE. With 4 bases clipped from V and 2 bases from J, the junction kept 2 bases outside the gene matches. This CDR3 contains 15 residues. The CDR3 DNA is TGTGCCAGCAGCTCTAGCGGGGGGGCCACAGATACGCAGTATTTT. Protein product: CASSSSGGATDTQYF.

Of note for this clone: Germline is not matched at one junction end, which may reflect a read error. This chain uses TRBV10-3 with TRBJ2-5; D not certain. Germline values: CDR1 ENHRY, CDR2 SYGVKD. The length of the CDR3 is 13 residues. The CDR3 nucleotides are TGTGCCAGCAGTGAGGATGAGAGAGAGACCCAGTACTTC. Amino acids: CASSEDERETQYF.

This clone was recorded once. J is TRBJ2-1 and V is TRBV29-1; 8 bases fit TRBD2. J gave up 3 bases and V 0 bases, and 4 bases lay outside the gene matches. This CDR3 spans 15 amino acids. Germline assignment: CDR1 SQVTM and CDR2 ANQGSEA. In DNA form, the CDR3 reads TGCAGCGTTGAAGATCCCGGGAGGGGCTACAATGAGCAGTTCTTC. It specifies CSVEDPGRGYNEQFF.

V is TRBV30 and J is TRBJ1-5; no definite D call. The CDR3 totals 13 residues. The germline V gene encodes CDR1 GTSNPN and CDR2 SVGIG (reference sequence). Between the trimmed V and J ends, which lost 2 bases and 9 bases, there was a span of 14 bases. In DNA form, the CDR3 reads TGTGCCTGGAGTCCGGTCGGCGAGGGGCCCCAGCATTTT. Translation gives CAWSPVGEGPQHF.